This T cell receptor (beta chain) was captured in a study of shared clonotypes between healthy human individuals. Whole-study findings and limits: When naive CD4 clonotypes were compared across several donors, about 4.8% were shared.

Clones were read by immunoSEQ multiplex PCR, and TCRdb kept only the in-frame ones, dropping some. The sample has more than 2,000,000 clones, approximately 95% seen once. Germline CDR1 is SGHAT and CDR2 is FQNNGV. The V and J ends lost 5 bases and 3 bases respectively, with 14 bases between them. This CDR3 has 14 amino acids. On this clone itself: What it recognizes is unknown.

The TCR comes from a young man in good health. Some clones in this sample may be carry-over from other donors' samples. The sample comprised naive CD4+ T cells from PBMCs. Subset of the sample: CD45RA+ positively selected. V gene TRBV11-2 combines with J gene TRBJ2-7; D possibly corresponds to TRBD1 (6 bases). The CDR3 here is CASSQLGGLYEQYF. The DNA of the CDR3 is TGTGCCAGCAGCCAATTAGGGGGTCTCTACGAGCAGTACTTC.